What follows are 32 T cell receptor beta chains derived from one specimen sequenced in a study of CXCR3-negative and CXCR3-positive naive CD8 T cells. The TRB libraries of cDNA were built by UMI-labeled 5' RACE. TCRdb derives one entry per CDR3 protein from the 5' RACE reads, leaving out DNA. The sample's table shows 45,000 to 65,000 distinct CDR3 sequences. The sequenced sample consisted of naive CXCR3- CD8+ T cells from blood. Specified subset: CD45RO-CCR7+CD27+CD95- naive CD8+ T cells lacking CXCR3 (TNR3-). Receptor source: a human donor in good health. Some clones in this sample may be carry-over from other donors' samples.

The gene calls are TRBV7-9 and TRBJ2-1; TCRdb picks TRBD2, but there is no DNA to check that call. The CDR3 runs to 18 residues. Germline V gene lookup returns CDR1 SEHNR and CDR2 FQNEAQ (reference sequence). The CDR3 loop is CASSVGLAGSSSYNEQFF.

This chain uses TRBV28 with TRBJ2-5. CDR3 length: 13 residues. Germline lookup yields CDR1 MDHEN and CDR2 SYDVKM. This CDR3 reads CASSLLMRETQYF.

The chain combines TRBV20-1 with TRBJ2-5; TCRdb's D gene call, TRBD2, goes unchecked for lack of DNA. The CDR3 has 15 amino acids. The germline gives CDR1 DFQATT, CDR2 SNEGSKA (reference sequence). CDR3 amino acids: CSASGTSGSWETQYF.

V usage is TRBV12-3 or TRBV12-4 and J usage is TRBJ2-1; TCRdb selects TRBD1, and the lack of DNA leaves this call unchecked. The CDR3 totals 13 residues. The CDR3 sequence is CASSTAGSWDQFF.

The chain employs TRBV14 and TRBJ2-1; TCRdb's D call, TRBD2, is unchecked because there is no DNA. The length of the CDR3 is 16 residues. Germline V lookup: CDR1 SGHDN, CDR2 FVKESK. CDR3 in amino acids: CASSHLAGSSYNEQFF.

The V and J genes are TRBV6-2 or TRBV6-3 and TRBJ2-1; the D gene TCRdb calls, TRBD2, cannot be checked with no DNA. The CDR3 extends over 16 amino acids. Germline values: CDR1 MNHEY, CDR2 SVGEGT. CDR3 sequence: CASSYSASGPYNEQFF.

The chain uses TRBV15 and TRBJ1-1; TCRdb designates TRBD1, a call that cannot be tested without DNA. The CDR3 covers 15 residues. The germline V gene encodes CDR1 LNHNV and CDR2 YYDKDF (reference sequence). Here the CDR3 reads CATSRASRGAEEAFF.

The chain links TRBV24-1 to TRBJ2-2; TCRdb reports TRBD1, a call that lacks DNA to check it against. Looked up from germline, CDR1 is KGHDR and CDR2 is SFDVKD. The CDR3 sequence is 16 residues long. The CDR3 sequence: CATSDLDRMEVGELFF.

The V and J genes are TRBV14 and TRBJ1-4; TCRdb gives TRBD1 as the D gene, but with no DNA this cannot be confirmed. Germline CDR1 and CDR2: SGHDN and FVKESK. The CDR3 loop spans 14 amino acids. CDR3 residues: CASSQLGTYEKLFF.

The chain recombines TRBV30 with TRBJ1-2. Germline V lookup: CDR1 GTSNPN, CDR2 SVGIG (reference sequence). The CDR3 loop spans 11 amino acids. CDR3 loop: CAWSVLDGYTF.

The J gene is TRBJ1-5, the V gene TRBV12-3 or TRBV12-4; absent DNA, TCRdb's TRBD1 call cannot be checked. The CDR3 spans 16 residues. The CDR3 sequence: CASSTVGQGPGQPQHF.

V and J are TRBV5-6 and TRBJ2-4; TCRdb lists TRBD2, though no DNA is available to test this call. The CDR3 loop spans 15 amino acids. CDR1 SGHDT and CDR2 YYEEEE come from the germline V gene. CDR3 sequence reads: CASSGLAGSKNIQYF.

This clonotype registers medium-sized by frequency. This chain links TRBV24-1 with TRBJ2-3. Germline CDR1 reads KGHDR; CDR2 reads SFDVKD. The length of the CDR3 is 13 residues. CDR3 sequence reads: CATSGYSTDTQYF.

CDR3 sequence reads: CASSLTTTEAFF. This chain joins TRBV6-2 or TRBV6-3 and TRBJ1-1. CDR3 length: 12 amino acids. Germline V gives CDR1 MNHEY, CDR2 SVGEGT.

This chain uses TRBV12-3 or TRBV12-4 with TRBJ1-5. This CDR3 is 13 amino acids long. The CDR3 sequence is CASSDSGYQPQHF.

The chain combines TRBV28 with TRBJ2-1; the TCRdb D gene call, TRBD2, has no DNA to confirm it. CDR3 size: 16 residues. Germline CDR1 is MDHEN and CDR2 is SYDVKM. The CDR3 region is CASSSPGLAGFGEQFF.

The genes are TRBV29-1 and TRBJ1-1. Germline V gene sequence: CDR1 SQVTM, CDR2 ANQGSEA. The CDR3 has 14 residues. The CDR3 loop reads CSVEWVGSHTEAFF.

The CDR3: CASSQAGLANEQYF. The chain joins TRBV14 to TRBJ2-7; no DNA is available, so the TRBD2 call from TCRdb remains unchecked. CDR1 and CDR2 (germline): SGHDN, FVKESK. The CDR3 sequence is 14 residues long.

This chain links TRBV7-8 with TRBJ2-7; without DNA, the TCRdb call of TRBD1 cannot be checked. The germline CDR1 and CDR2 sequences are SGHVS and FQNEAQ. There are 14 residues in the CDR3. The chain's CDR3 is CASSTGVRSYEQYF.

The V call is TRBV3-1, the J call TRBJ2-2; the TRBD2 assignment by TCRdb is unverifiable without DNA. The CDR3 spans 17 residues. Germline CDR1 is LGHDT and CDR2 is YNNKEL (reference sequence). The chain's CDR3 is CASSLNYRTENTGELFF. Together with reference TRBV3-1 and TRBJ2-2, the CDR3 gives the full variable domain: DTAVSQTPKYLVTQMGNDKSIKCEQNLGHDTMYWYKQDSKKFLKIMFSYNNKELIINETVPNRFSPKSPDKAHLNLHINSLELGDSAVYFCASSLNYRTENTGELFFGEGSRLTVL.

V is TRBV5-6 and J is TRBJ1-5; TCRdb reports TRBD1, a call that lacks DNA to check it against. The length of the CDR3 is 16 residues. From germline, CDR1 is SGHDT and CDR2 YYEEEE. CDR3: CASSHTDRGENQPQHF.

This chain uses TRBV7-9 with TRBJ1-1. The CDR3 sequence is 12 residues long. Germline CDR1 is SEHNR and CDR2 is FQNEAQ (reference sequence). The CDR3 spells CASSSSNTEAFF.

This chain links TRBV6-2 or TRBV6-3 with TRBJ2-3. Germline V gene lookup returns CDR1 MNHEY and CDR2 SVGEGT. This CDR3 is 12 amino acids long. This CDR3 reads CASMGFTDTQYF.

The chain couples TRBV7-9 to TRBJ2-7. The CDR3 covers 14 residues. The germline gives CDR1 SEHNR, CDR2 FQNEAQ (reference sequence). CDR3 amino acids: CASSPEGNSYEQYF.

The rearrangement joins TRBV10-3 to TRBJ2-1; no DNA is available, so the TRBD2 call from TCRdb remains unchecked. The CDR3 loop spans 18 amino acids. Germline V gives CDR1 ENHRY, CDR2 SYGVKD. The CDR3 loop reads CAIKQGLAGGRLYNEQFF.

The chain employs TRBV7-8 and TRBJ2-7; checking the TCRdb D call of TRBD2 is not possible without DNA. This CDR3 region has 14 residues. In germline, CDR1 is SGHVS, CDR2 FQNEAQ. The CDR3 spells CASSSTSGSDEQYF.

The rearrangement uses TRBV4-2 and TRBJ2-1; TCRdb proposes TRBD1, but this gene call is untestable without DNA. CDR3 size: 15 residues. Germline CDR1 LGHNA, CDR2 YNFKEQ. The CDR3: CASSPAGQGNNEQFF.

The gene calls are TRBV24-1 and TRBJ2-7; TCRdb returns TRBD1, unconfirmable since there is no DNA. The CDR3 length is 14 residues. CDR1 and CDR2 (germline): KGHDR, SFDVKD. CDR3 protein: CATYARAGVYEQYF.

V is TRBV4-3 and J is TRBJ1-1. This CDR3 contains 15 residues. Germline V gene data show CDR1 as LGHNA and CDR2 as YSLEER. The CDR3 is CASSQITAVHTEAFF.

V usage is TRBV6-5 and J usage is TRBJ1-2; checking the TCRdb D call of TRBD1 is not possible without DNA. The germline V gene encodes CDR1 MNHEY and CDR2 SVGAGI. The CDR3 length is 15 residues. The CDR3 loop is CASSYSQGAWYGYTF.

The rearrangement joins TRBV6-5 to TRBJ2-2; TCRdb lists TRBD1, though no DNA is available to test this call. CDR1 is MNHEY and CDR2 is SVGAGI in the germline V gene. The CDR3 runs 20 residues. CDR3 residues: CASSYSMGGMDRDYTGELFF.

The chain joins TRBV6-6 to TRBJ1-1; the TRBD1 assignment by TCRdb is unverifiable without DNA. This CDR3 spans 15 amino acids. Germline-derived CDR1 and CDR2 are MNHNY and SVGAGI (reference sequence). CDR3 protein: CASSYPGVMNTEAFF.